The 25 T cell receptor beta chains below were found in one sample sequenced in a study of blood T cell repertoires in COVID-19. Profiled with immunoSEQ multiplex PCR; TCRdb holds only in-frame clones, not every one. The top ten hold approximately 1.2% of the sample, which has under 500,000 clones, 80% to 90% seen once. The sequenced sample was PBMCs or T cells enriched from blood (not recorded which). Receptors were obtained from a man between 25 and 39 years old who had recovered from COVID-19.

V and J are TRBV27 and TRBJ1-4; D remains unclear. Germline CDR1 reads MNHEY; CDR2 reads SMNVEV (reference sequence). The CDR3 has 13 amino acids. V was clipped by 6 bases and J by 8 bases, with 13 bases between them. DNA of the CDR3: TGTGCCAGCAGATCCATAATAGAGGAAAAACTGTTTTTT. Its translation: CASRSIIEEKLFF.

V usage is TRBV5-6 and J usage is TRBJ2-3, with a tentative D call TRBD2 (6 bases). Germline V gene sequence: CDR1 SGHDT, CDR2 YYEEEE. V was clipped by 4 bases and J by 0 bases, with 9 bases between them. The CDR3 consists of 14 residues. This CDR3 reads CASSRGTSTDTQYF. In DNA form, the CDR3 reads TGTGCCAGCAGCCGTGGGACTAGCACAGATACGCAGTATTTT. Full variable domain (missing parts from reference TRBV5-6 and TRBJ2-3): DAGVTQSPTHLIKTRGQQVTLRCSPKSGHDTVSWYQQALGQGPQFIFQYYEEEERQRGNFPDRFSGHQFPNYSSELNVNALLLGDSALYLCASSRGTSTDTQYFGPGTRLTVL.

The V and J genes are TRBV7-9 and TRBJ2-7, with 10 bases fitting TRBD2. With 1 base clipped from V and 2 bases from J, the junction kept 2 bases outside the gene matches. Germline V gene sequence: CDR1 SEHNR, CDR2 FQNEAQ (reference sequence). This CDR3 is 15 amino acids long. CDR3 region: CASSLVAGGPYEQYF. The CDR3 nucleotides are TGTGCCAGCAGCTTAGTAGCGGGAGGCCCCTACGAGCAGTACTTC.

Only one count was recorded for this clone. The V gene is TRBV19, the J gene TRBJ2-1, with TRBD2 identical over 12 bases. This CDR3 spans 17 amino acids. Looked up from germline, CDR1 is LNHDA and CDR2 is SQIVND (reference sequence). Germline trimming cut 5 bases from V and 3 bases from J; bases unmatched to any gene: 8. CDR3 protein: CASSSFRLAGVYNEQFF. The CDR3 region has the DNA TGTGCCAGTAGTTCCTTTAGACTAGCGGGAGTCTACAATGAGCAGTTCTTC.

V is TRBV27 and J is TRBJ1-2; D ambiguous. Germline loops: CDR1 MNHEY, CDR2 SMNVEV (reference sequence). The length of the CDR3 is 14 residues. Trimming cost V 0 bases and J 2 bases, with 7 bases left between them. The CDR3 loop is CASSLSGGNYGYTF. CDR3 nucleotides: TGTGCCAGCAGTTTATCAGGAGGGAACTATGGCTACACCTTC.

Of note for this clone: The junction differs from germline at one of its ends, possibly a read error. The chain joins TRBV5-6 to TRBJ2-1, with TRBD2 identical over 11 bases. The CDR3 totals 13 residues. The germline V gene encodes CDR1 SGHDT and CDR2 YYEEEE. The CDR3 region is CASSPQTSGARIF. For the CDR3, the DNA is TGTGCCAGCAGCCCTCAGACTAGCGGGGCCCGGATCTTC.

This clone was found a few times. The chain links TRBV28 to TRBJ2-2; 11 bases align to TRBD2. Per germline, CDR1 MDHEN and CDR2 SYDVKM. Trimming cost V 7 bases and J 4 bases; bases outside gene matches: 8. The CDR3 length is 16 residues. The CDR3 region is CASISGTSGLTGELFF. As DNA, the CDR3 is TGTGCCAGCATCTCAGGGACTAGCGGCCTCACCGGGGAGCTGTTTTTT.

The V gene is TRBV7-9, the J gene TRBJ2-4; TRBD2 is a possible D gene (5 bases). Trimming pared 5 bases from V and 2 bases from J, leaving 13 bases between. Germline V gene data show CDR1 as SEHNR and CDR2 as FQNEAQ (reference sequence). There are 15 residues in the CDR3. Here the CDR3 DNA reads TGTGCCAGCAGCCCGAGGGCTAGTACCAAAAACATTCAGTACTTC. Protein: CASSPRASTKNIQYF.

The chain carries TRBV5-1 and TRBJ2-3; D is ambiguous. In germline, CDR1 is SGHRS, CDR2 YFSETQ. V lost 2 bases, J lost 4 bases, and 8 bases lay in between. This CDR3 spans 13 amino acids. The DNA for the CDR3 is TGCGCCAGCAGCTTTAGTAAGTCAGATACGCAGTATTTT. Residues: CASSFSKSDTQYF.

The chain couples TRBV4-1 to TRBJ2-5; 9 nucleotides line up with TRBD1. Germline V gives CDR1 MGHRA, CDR2 YSYEKL. The CDR3 totals 16 residues. V trimming: 4 bases; J trimming: 4 bases; junction bases outside the gene matches: 10. The CDR3 reads CASSRDEDRGSETQYF. Here the CDR3 DNA reads TGCGCCAGCAGCCGAGATGAGGACAGGGGATCAGAGACCCAGTACTTC.

The chain recombines TRBV28 with TRBJ1-2; D is uncertain. CDR3 length: 16 amino acids. Germline V gene data show CDR1 as MDHEN and CDR2 as SYDVKM. The V end lost 2 bases, the J end lost 0 bases, and 13 bases lay between the germline ends. CDR3 DNA: TGTGCCAGCAGTTTAACGACTGAACCAGCTAACTATGGCTACACCTTC. Protein product: CASSLTTEPANYGYTF.

The J gene is TRBJ1-2, the V gene TRBV25-1; perhaps TRBD1 as D (5 bases). V was pared by 2 bases and J by 5 bases, with 18 bases between. Germline CDR1 MGHDK, CDR2 SYGVNS. This CDR3 is 16 amino acids long. The CDR3 DNA follows: TGTGCCAGCAGTGAACAAGGGGCGCTTTCCTCTTATGGCTACACCTTC. This codes for CASSEQGALSSYGYTF.

J is TRBJ2-5 and V is TRBV28, with D unclear. CDR1 is MDHEN, CDR2 SYDVKM, per germline. The CDR3 has 13 residues. Trimming shortened V by 2 bases and J by 7 bases, and 11 bases separated the two germline ends. The DNA for the CDR3 is TGTGCCAGCAGTTTACACTCGGTTGGGACCCAGTACTTC. Protein: CASSLHSVGTQYF. Full variable domain (missing parts from reference TRBV28 and TRBJ2-5): DVKVTQSSRYLVKRTGEKVFLECVQDMDHENMFWYRQDPGLGLRLIYFSYDVKMKEKGDIPEGYSVSREKKERFSLILESASTNQTSMYLCASSLHSVGTQYFGPGTRLLVL.

The V and J genes are TRBV19 and TRBJ2-1; 11 nucleotides match TRBD2. After removal of 7 bases from V and 5 bases from J, the junction contained 10 bases not matched to a gene. Per germline, CDR1 LNHDA and CDR2 SQIVND (reference sequence). This CDR3 comprises 16 residues. CDR3 region: CASTYYGTSGHNEQFF. The CDR3 region has the DNA TGTGCCAGTACGTATTACGGGACTAGCGGTCACAATGAGCAGTTCTTC.

This clone turned up a few times. The chain employs TRBV19 and TRBJ1-3; D perhaps matches TRBD1 (6 bases). The V gene's germline CDR1 is LNHDA and CDR2 SQIVND (reference sequence). Trimming removed 1 base from V and 4 bases from J, with 11 bases in between. This CDR3 is 15 amino acids long. CDR3 loop: CASSIAGTRGNTIYF. The CDR3 coding sequence is TGTGCCAGTAGTATAGCGGGGACAAGAGGAAACACCATATATTTT. Full variable domain (missing parts from reference TRBV19 and TRBJ1-3): DGGITQSPKYLFRKEGQNVTLSCEQNLNHDAMYWYRQDPGQGLRLIYYSQIVNDFQKGDIAEGYSVSREKKESFPLTVTSAQKNPTAFYLCASSIAGTRGNTIYFGEGSWLTVV.

The chain joins TRBV4-1 to TRBJ2-7; TRBD1 matches 8 bases. Germline values: CDR1 MGHRA, CDR2 YSYEKL. This CDR3 region has 14 residues. The J segment lost 3 bases and the V segment lost 3 bases, leaving 4 bases of the junction unmatched. In DNA form, the CDR3 reads TGCGCCAGCAGCCATACCGGGACAGGCTACGAGCAGTACTTC. Translating it yields CASSHTGTGYEQYF.

The sample holds one count of this clone. CDR3: CASSQGGHRSGNTIYF. In DNA form, the CDR3 reads TGTGCCAGCAGCCAAGGGGGGCACCGCTCTGGAAACACCATATATTTT. The V call is TRBV4-2, the J call TRBJ1-3, with D tentatively TRBD1 (6 bases). Germline CDR1 LGHNA, CDR2 YNFKEQ. V gave up 1 base and J gave up 0 bases, with 10 bases separating them. CDR3 length equals 16 residues.

The rearrangement links TRBV10-3 to TRBJ2-5, with TRBD2 matching over 11 bases. The CDR3 is 17 amino acids. Trimming removed 5 bases from V and 1 base from J; junction bases left unmatched: 9. Germline CDR1 and CDR2: ENHRY and SYGVKD. CDR3 DNA sequence: TGTGCCATCAGTCAACCGGGACTAGCGGCCATCCAAGAGACCCAGTACTTC. Translation gives CAISQPGLAAIQETQYF.

Concerning this clone: Within the sample, other DNA sequences also encode this same CDR3. The chain is built from TRBV28 and TRBJ1-2, with 7 bases identical to TRBD1. V was pared by 6 bases and J by 5 bases, with 3 bases of the junction left unmatched. The CDR3 is 12 residues long. Germline values: CDR1 MDHEN, CDR2 SYDVKM. CDR3 amino acids: CASRSGGYGYTF. The CDR3 DNA sequence: TGTGCCAGCAGATCAGGGGGGTATGGCTACACCTTC.

The gene calls are TRBV25-1 and TRBJ2-2; D is possibly TRBD2 (5 bases). Between the trimmed V and J ends, which lost 4 bases and 2 bases, there was a span of 11 bases. This CDR3 is 15 amino acids long. Germline CDR1 MGHDK, CDR2 SYGVNS. The CDR3 nucleotides are TGTGCCAGCAGTGGGCGACTACAAAACACCGGGGAGCTGTTTTTT. It encodes CASSGRLQNTGELFF.

This rearrangement joins TRBV6-5 to TRBJ1-2; D remains ambiguous. The CDR3 runs 13 residues. The germline V gene encodes CDR1 MNHEY and CDR2 SVGAGI. Trimming shortened V by 10 bases and J by 8 bases, and 20 bases separated the two germline ends. The CDR3 DNA is TGTGCCATGACCGCCCAGGAATACCGGGGCTACACCTTC. Its protein is CAMTAQEYRGYTF.

J is TRBJ2-1 and V is TRBV14; 10 bases fit TRBD2. Germline CDR1 reads SGHDN; CDR2 reads FVKESK. With V trimmed by 1 base and J by 8 bases, 8 bases remained unmatched. CDR3 length equals 16 residues. The CDR3 nucleotides are TGTGCCAGCAGCCAAGTTCTAGCGGGAGTCTCCCATGAGCAGTTCTTC. Protein sequence: CASSQVLAGVSHEQFF.

This chain connects TRBV7-8 to TRBJ2-7, with D perhaps TRBD2 (5 bases). V dropped 4 bases and J dropped 5 bases, with 15 bases sitting between them. Per the germline V gene, CDR1 is SGHVS and CDR2 is FQNEAQ. This CDR3 contains 14 residues. The CDR3 region is CASSSGVRVNEQYF. The DNA for the CDR3 is TGTGCCAGCAGCTCCGGAGTGCGGGTAAACGAGCAGTACTTC.

The V gene is TRBV28, the J gene TRBJ2-1, with 7 bases aligning to TRBD2. This CDR3 contains 14 residues. The trim removed 7 bases at V and 4 bases at J, leaving 7 bases unmatched. Per the germline V gene, CDR1 is MDHEN and CDR2 is SYDVKM. The CDR3: CASNRLAVYNEQFF. The CDR3 nucleotides are TGTGCCAGCAACCGACTAGCCGTATACAATGAGCAGTTCTTC.

Comment on this clone: The sample has other DNA sequences that encode this CDR3 too. The chain recombines TRBV4-1 with TRBJ1-5, with TRBD1 matching over 9 bases. Germline CDR1 and CDR2: MGHRA and YSYEKL. The CDR3 spans 16 residues. Trimming cost V 0 bases and J 0 bases; bases outside gene matches: 0. In DNA form, the CDR3 reads TGCGCCAGCAGCCAAGAGGGACAGGGTAGCAATCAGCCCCAGCATTTT. It is translated as CASSQEGQGSNQPQHF.